What follows are 13 T cell receptor beta chains derived from one specimen sequenced in a study of blood T cell repertoires in COVID-19. Only in-frame clones appear in the TCRdb table, and some are missing; sequencing was by immunoSEQ multiplex PCR. The sample contains about 97,000 clones, roughly 86% of which appear only once. The sequenced material came from peripheral blood. These receptor sequences come from a woman in her thirties with acute or convalescent COVID-19.

The chain combines TRBV18 with TRBJ1-1; perhaps TRBD1 as D (5 bases). Deletions cut 1 base from V and 8 bases from J, with 17 bases between. Germline V gives CDR1 KGHSH, CDR2 LQKENI. The CDR3 is 15 residues long. This CDR3 is CASSPRGVSDKEAFF. The CDR3 DNA sequence: TGTGCCAGCTCACCACGGGGGGTGAGCGACAAGGAAGCTTTCTTT.

The CDR3 here is CATRVSPDSNYGYTF. CDR3 sequence (DNA): TGTGCCACCCGGGTAAGCCCGGATTCTAACTATGGCTACACCTTC. This chain joins TRBV15 and TRBJ1-2, with D hard to call. Trimming took 8 bases from V and 0 from J, leaving 16 bases between them. The CDR3 has 15 residues. CDR1 LNHNV and CDR2 YYDKDF come from the germline V gene (reference sequence).

The chain links TRBV27 to TRBJ2-1; TRBD2 is a possible D gene (6 bases). CDR3 length equals 14 residues. The V end lost 5 bases, the J end lost 0 bases, and 8 bases lay between the germline ends. Germline CDR1 MNHEY, CDR2 SMNVEV (reference sequence). The CDR3 sequence: CASSGGVSYNEQFF. CDR3 coding DNA: TGTGCCAGCAGTGGCGGGGTCTCCTACAATGAGCAGTTCTTC.

The chain links TRBV6-5 to TRBJ1-5, with D possibly TRBD1 on 5 matching bases. From germline, CDR1 is MNHEY and CDR2 SVGAGI. The CDR3 contains 15 residues. V lost 5 bases to trimming and J lost 0 bases, with 11 bases between them. The CDR3 here is CASSTKGFSNQPQHF. For the CDR3, the DNA is TGTGCCAGCAGTACGAAGGGGTTTAGCAATCAGCCCCAGCATTTT.

In this sample, this clone turned up many times. This sequence joins TRBV12-5 and TRBJ2-1; 13 bases map to TRBD2. Germline loops: CDR1 LGHNT, CDR2 FRNRAP. With 2 bases clipped from V and 8 bases from J, the junction kept 6 bases outside the gene matches. The CDR3 spans 16 residues. The CDR3 sequence is CASGLFRTSGGYEQFF. The CDR3 nucleotides read TGTGCTAGTGGTTTGTTTAGGACTAGCGGGGGTTATGAGCAGTTCTTC.

The V call is TRBV5-1, the J call TRBJ2-3, with D tentatively TRBD1 (5 bases). The CDR3 is 15 amino acids. Germline V gene data show CDR1 as SGHRS and CDR2 as YFSETQ. Deletions cut 3 bases from V and 0 bases from J, with 11 bases between. CDR3 residues: CASSYDSSSTDTQYF. As DNA, the CDR3 is TGCGCCAGCAGCTACGACAGCTCTAGCACAGATACGCAGTATTTT.

The CDR3 loop is CASSQDSGTYNEQFF. The CDR3 DNA reads TGCGCCAGCAGCCAAGATAGCGGAACCTACAATGAGCAGTTCTTC. The rearrangement links TRBV4-1 to TRBJ2-1, with D perhaps TRBD2 (6 bases). V was trimmed by 0 bases and J by 2 bases, leaving 8 bases between them. This CDR3 has 15 residues. Looked up from germline, CDR1 is MGHRA and CDR2 is YSYEKL.

J is TRBJ2-6 and V is TRBV5-4; TRBD2 agrees at 7 bases. V was pared by 3 bases and J by 0 bases, with 6 bases of the junction left unmatched. The CDR3 sequence is 17 residues long. Germline CDR1 is SGHNT and CDR2 is YYREEE (reference sequence). The CDR3 DNA is TGTGCCAGCAGCTGGGGGGGAACTTACTCTGGGGCCAACGTCCTGACTTTC. This encodes CASSWGGTYSGANVLTF.

The chain combines TRBV6-6 with TRBJ1-1; tentative D call: TRBD1 (5 bases). CDR1 MNHNY and CDR2 SVGAGI come from the germline V gene (reference sequence). Trimming shortened V by 5 bases and J by 1 base, and 8 bases separated the two germline ends. The CDR3 runs 13 residues. CDR3 sequence (DNA): TGTGCCAGCAGTACCCAGGGGAACACTGAAGCTTTCTTT. This translates into CASSTQGNTEAFF.

The chain is built from TRBV12-5 and TRBJ2-4, with 7 nucleotides matching TRBD1. The CDR3 is made up of 15 amino acids. CDR1 and CDR2 from the germline V gene are LGHNT and FRNRAP. V lost 6 bases, J lost 5 bases, and 10 bases stayed unmatched. In DNA, the CDR3 is TGTGCTAGTGGGGAGGACAGGAGGTTAGAAAACATTCAGTACTTC. Its protein product is CASGEDRRLENIQYF. The whole variable domain, remainder taken from reference TRBV12-5 and TRBJ2-4, is DARVTQTPRHKVTEMGQEVTMRCQPILGHNTVFWYRQTMMQGLELLAYFRNRAPLDDSGMPKDRFSAEMPDATLATLKIQPSEPRDSAVYFCASGEDRRLENIQYFGAGTRLSVL.

This clone came up once. The gene calls are TRBV3-1 (or the pseudogene TRBV3-2) and TRBJ1-2; 12 bases match TRBD1. CDR3 length: 16 residues. The germline V gene has CDR1 LGHDT and CDR2 YNNKEL (reference sequence). With V trimmed by 4 bases and J by 8 bases, 11 bases remained unmatched. The CDR3 here is CASSPFPGQGAFGYTF. As DNA, the CDR3 is TGTGCCAGCAGCCCATTCCCGGGACAGGGGGCTTTCGGCTACACCTTC.

DNA of the CDR3: TGTGCCATCAGTCCACAGGGTAGCACTGAAGCTTTCTTT. Protein: CAISPQGSTEAFF. V and J are TRBV10-3 and TRBJ1-1; D is possibly TRBD1 (6 bases). The V gene's germline CDR1 is ENHRY and CDR2 SYGVKD. The CDR3 has 13 amino acids. V was shortened by 5 bases and J by 4 bases, with 11 bases between the two germline ends.

The chain joins TRBV5-1 to TRBJ1-3; 7 bases are a match to TRBD1. With V trimmed by 4 bases and J by 4 bases, 5 bases remained unmatched. This CDR3 has 14 amino acids. CDR1 is SGHRS, CDR2 YFSETQ, per germline. The CDR3 reads CASSKGQTGNTIYF. The CDR3 DNA sequence: TGCGCCAGCAGCAAGGGACAGACGGGAAACACCATATATTTT.